Shown below are 29 T cell receptor beta chains from a single sample sequenced in a study of blood T cell repertoires in COVID-19. Some clones are missing from TCRdb's copy, which holds only in-frame ones; the method was immunoSEQ multiplex PCR. The sample lists hundreds of thousands of clones, about 90% occurring once. The sequencing input was peripheral blood. These receptors all stem from a man aged 60 to 69 with COVID-19, enrolled during active disease.

This clone has just one count. The V and J genes are TRBV28 and TRBJ2-1, with 8 bases lining up with TRBD1. V was clipped by 5 bases and J by 3 bases; unmatched bases: 6. The CDR3 is made up of 15 amino acids. Germline V lookup: CDR1 MDHEN, CDR2 SYDVKM. The CDR3 loop reads CASSKQGVGYNEQFF. The CDR3, as DNA: TGTGCCAGCAGTAAACAGGGGGTTGGCTACAATGAGCAGTTCTTC.

This clone was observed a single time. The J gene is TRBJ1-2, the V gene TRBV6-6; D is uncertain. This CDR3 comprises 14 residues. Trimming shortened V by 0 bases and J by 8 bases, and 13 bases separated the two germline ends. Germline lookup yields CDR1 MNHNY and CDR2 SVGAGI (reference sequence). The CDR3 nucleotides are TGTGCCAGCAGTTACTCATCACAGTCCCCGGGCTACACCTTC. Translation gives CASSYSSQSPGYTF.

The chain is built from TRBV3-1 (or the pseudogene TRBV3-2) and TRBJ2-7; 7 bases line up with TRBD2. Germline CDR1 is LGHDT and CDR2 is YNNKEL (reference sequence). CDR3 length: 15 amino acids. The J segment lost 1 base and the V segment lost 1 base, leaving 4 bases of the junction unmatched. The CDR3, as DNA: TGTGCCAGCAGCCAAGGAACTAGCGCATCCTACGAGCAGTACTTC. It specifies CASSQGTSASYEQYF.

The genes are TRBV18 and TRBJ1-1; D unresolved. This CDR3 has 15 residues. The V gene's germline CDR1 is KGHSH and CDR2 LQKENI. Trimming pared 5 bases from V and 0 bases from J, leaving 13 bases between. The CDR3 sequence: CASSAQHQMNTEAFF. The DNA of the CDR3 is TGTGCCAGCTCAGCACAGCATCAAATGAACACTGAAGCTTTCTTT. The complete variable domain, with remaining parts taken from reference TRBV18 and TRBJ1-1, reads NAGVMQNPRHLVRRRGQEARLRCSPMKGHSHVYWYRQLPEEGLKFMVYLQKENIIDESGMPKERFSAEFPKEGPSILRIQQVVRGDSAAYFCASSAQHQMNTEAFFGQGTRLTVV.

The V gene is TRBV19, the J gene TRBJ2-6, with 9 bases lining up with TRBD1. There are 17 residues in the CDR3. V trimming: 6 bases; J trimming: 4 bases; junction bases outside the gene matches: 10. CDR1 is LNHDA and CDR2 is SQIVND in the germline V gene (reference sequence). The CDR3 DNA reads as TGTGCCAGTAGGCTGACAGGGGGTATAAGCGGGGCCAACGTCCTGACTTTC. Translated: CASRLTGGISGANVLTF.

This sequence joins TRBV15 and TRBJ2-7; 9 nucleotides align to TRBD1. The CDR3 covers 15 residues. J lost 5 bases, V lost 0 bases, and 5 bases had no gene match. Per germline, CDR1 LNHNV and CDR2 YYDKDF (reference sequence). CDR3 sequence (DNA): TGTGCCACCAGCAGAGATAGGACAGGGGTACACGAGCAGTACTTC. As protein: CATSRDRTGVHEQYF.

J is TRBJ2-3 and V is TRBV3-1 (or the pseudogene TRBV3-2), with TRBD2 identical over 12 bases. From germline, CDR1 is LGHDT and CDR2 YNNKEL (reference sequence). The CDR3 contains 16 residues. J lost 3 bases, V lost 3 bases, and 4 bases had no gene match. CDR3 bases: TGTGCCAGCAGCCACCTTGGACTAGCGGGGACAGATACGCAGTATTTT. Protein: CASSHLGLAGTDTQYF.

V and J are TRBV7-3 and TRBJ2-3; TRBD2 is a possible D gene (6 bases). Germline CDR1 reads SGHTA; CDR2 reads FQGTGA. This CDR3 spans 15 amino acids. Trimming pared 2 bases from V and 0 bases from J, leaving 9 bases between. CDR3: CASSLLALSTDTQYF. The DNA of the CDR3 is TGTGCCAGCAGCTTACTAGCGCTTAGCACAGATACGCAGTATTTT.

This rearrangement joins TRBV11-2 to TRBJ1-1; TRBD1 aligns across 8 bases. Trimming removed 4 bases from V and 0 bases from J; junction bases left unmatched: 13. The germline V gene has CDR1 SGHAT and CDR2 FQNNGV. CDR3 length equals 18 residues. For the CDR3, the DNA is TGTGCCAGCAGCTCCCCCGAGCAGGGGGCGATTCTGAACACTGAAGCTTTCTTT. It yields the protein CASSSPEQGAILNTEAFF.

This clone has only a few counts. The chain couples TRBV11-3 to TRBJ2-1; TRBD1 might be the D (6 bases). Trimming cost V 2 bases and J 0 bases, with 8 bases left between them. Germline loops: CDR1 SGHNT, CDR2 YENEEA. This CDR3 contains 15 residues. CDR3 DNA: TGTGCCAGCAGCTTACGAGGGGGCTCCTACAATGAGCAGTTCTTC. Translating it yields CASSLRGGSYNEQFF.

The gene calls are TRBV4-1 and TRBJ2-1; D might be TRBD2 (6 bases). The CDR3 consists of 11 residues. Looked up from germline, CDR1 is MGHRA and CDR2 is YSYEKL. Deletions cut 8 bases from V and 10 bases from J, with 12 bases between. The CDR3 DNA sequence: TGCGCCAGCGGGGACTCCCCGGAGCAGTTCTTC. It encodes CASGDSPEQFF.

This clone occurred once. V and J are TRBV6-2 or TRBV6-3 and TRBJ2-1, with 7 bases fitting TRBD2. The germline V gene encodes CDR1 MNHEY and CDR2 SVGEGT. Germline trimming cut 5 bases from V and 6 bases from J; bases unmatched to any gene: 10. The CDR3 sequence is 15 residues long. As DNA, the CDR3 is TGTGCCAGCAGTAACGTCGGCGGGAGAGGCAATGAGCAGTTCTTC. This gives the protein CASSNVGGRGNEQFF.

This clone was detected once. Other nucleotide sequences in the sample specify the same CDR3. The V gene is TRBV12-3 or TRBV12-4, the J gene TRBJ1-1; D gene ambiguous. This CDR3 has 13 residues. V shed 2 bases and J shed 2 bases, with 6 bases lying between them. CDR3 amino acids: CASSLSGNTEAFF. In DNA, the CDR3 is TGTGCCAGCAGTTTATCGGGAAACACTGAAGCTTTCTTT.

The chain joins TRBV7-9 to TRBJ2-3; TRBD1 agrees at 8 bases. Germline V gene data show CDR1 as SEHNR and CDR2 as FQNEAQ (reference sequence). The CDR3 runs to 15 residues. With 5 bases clipped from V and 4 bases from J, the junction kept 8 bases outside the gene matches. CDR3 loop: CASSGRTGWADTQYF. The CDR3 region has the DNA TGTGCCAGCAGCGGACGGACAGGGTGGGCAGATACGCAGTATTTT.

The chain uses TRBV5-5 and TRBJ2-1; D perhaps matches TRBD2 (5 bases). The germline V gene has CDR1 SGHKS and CDR2 YYEKEE (reference sequence). This CDR3 is built from 17 residues. Trimming shortened V by 0 bases and J by 6 bases, and 19 bases separated the two germline ends. The CDR3 reads CASSLDFGRRGFNEQFF. The DNA for the CDR3 is TGTGCCAGCAGCTTGGACTTTGGTAGGCGAGGGTTCAATGAGCAGTTCTTC.

This clone was seen more than once but under ten times. The chain couples TRBV10-1 to TRBJ2-7; tentatively, D is TRBD1 (5 bases). CDR1 is WNHNN and CDR2 is SYGVQD in the germline V gene (reference sequence). There are 13 residues in the CDR3. Deletions cut 10 bases from V and 1 base from J, with 14 bases between. CDR3 loop: CATITQGSYEQYF. The CDR3 nucleotides are TGCGCCACCATAACCCAGGGATCCTACGAGCAGTACTTC.

The gene calls are TRBV30 and TRBJ1-5; D ambiguous. CDR3 size: 15 residues. V dropped 2 bases and J dropped 4 bases, with 15 bases sitting between them. CDR1 and CDR2 from the germline V gene are GTSNPN and SVGIG (reference sequence). DNA for the CDR3: TGTGCCTGGAGTTCGCCCGTCAGTCCGAATCAGCCCCAGCATTTT. Translating gives CAWSSPVSPNQPQHF. Full variable domain (remainder filled in from reference TRBV30 and TRBJ1-5): SQTIHQWPATLVQPVGSPLSLECTVEGTSNPNLYWYRQAAGRGLQLLFYSVGIGQISSEVPQNLSASRPQDRQFILSSKKLLLSDSGFYLCAWSSPVSPNQPQHFGDGTRLSIL.

This sequence joins TRBV7-2 and TRBJ2-7; maybe TRBD1 (6 bases). The V and J ends lost 2 bases and 4 bases respectively, with 9 bases between them. This CDR3 is 13 amino acids long. Germline V gene lookup returns CDR1 SGHTA and CDR2 FQGNSA. Written as DNA, the CDR3 is TGTGCCAGCAGCTTACAGGGGAAGTACGAGCAGTACTTC. Residues: CASSLQGKYEQYF.

The CDR3 is CASSLGGQGSYEQYF. The CDR3 nucleotides read TGTGCCAGCAGCTTGGGAGGACAGGGGTCTTACGAGCAGTACTTC. The chain links TRBV5-6 to TRBJ2-7; 9 bases match TRBD1. CDR1 is SGHDT, CDR2 YYEEEE, per germline. The V gene end was trimmed by 0 bases and the J gene end by 4 bases; junction bases not matched to a gene: 5. The CDR3 runs 15 residues.

V and J are TRBV18 and TRBJ1-5; 10 nucleotides agree with TRBD1. Germline assignment: CDR1 KGHSH and CDR2 LQKENI. After removal of 3 bases from V and 3 bases from J, the junction contained 2 bases not matched to a gene. The CDR3 consists of 15 residues. The CDR3: CASSPGQGYNQPQHF. The CDR3 DNA sequence: TGTGCCAGCTCACCGGGACAGGGGTACAATCAGCCCCAGCATTTT.

The chain uses TRBV28 and TRBJ2-1; TRBD2 is a possible D gene (5 bases). The germline CDR1 and CDR2 sequences are MDHEN and SYDVKM. This CDR3 spans 14 amino acids. The V gene lost 6 bases and the J gene lost 5 bases, with 14 bases spanning the gap. For the CDR3, the DNA is TGTGCCAGCAGCGTATTGGTCGGGAACAATGAGCAGTTCTTC. Translation: CASSVLVGNNEQFF.

CDR3 sequence: CASSPWGQGANYGYTF. Written as DNA, the CDR3 is TGTGCCAGCAGCCCATGGGGACAGGGCGCTAACTATGGCTACACCTTC. The chain employs TRBV5-6 and TRBJ1-2, with 9 bases lining up with TRBD1. Germline-derived CDR1 and CDR2 are SGHDT and YYEEEE. The CDR3 spans 16 residues. Trimming at V came to 4 bases and at J to 0 bases, leaving 7 bases not matched to a gene.

This chain joins TRBV4-1 and TRBJ1-5, with TRBD1 as a possible D gene (5 bases). With 1 base removed from V and 0 bases from J, the gap between germline ends came to 13 bases. This CDR3 spans 17 amino acids. The germline CDR1 and CDR2 sequences are MGHRA and YSYEKL. CDR3 protein: CASSQAPGGDSNQPQHF. In nucleotides, the CDR3 is TGCGCCAGCAGCCAAGCCCCGGGGGGGGATAGCAATCAGCCCCAGCATTTT.

V and J are TRBV7-9 and TRBJ2-7, with TRBD2 matching over 9 bases. Trimming at V came to 4 bases and at J to 0 bases, leaving 7 bases not matched to a gene. CDR3 length equals 16 residues. Germline V gene lookup returns CDR1 SEHNR and CDR2 FQNEAQ (reference sequence). CDR3 sequence: CASSSISGRLSYEQYF. The CDR3 coding sequence is TGTGCCAGCAGCTCGATTAGCGGGAGACTCTCCTACGAGCAGTACTTC.

The genes are TRBV9 and TRBJ2-3; 9 bases are shared with TRBD2. The ends lost 3 bases at V and 3 bases at J; junction bases unmatched: 5. The length of the CDR3 is 15 residues. Germline CDR1 is SGDLS and CDR2 is YYNGEE. CDR3 amino acids: CASSASGIWTDTQYF. DNA of the CDR3: TGTGCCAGCAGCGCTAGCGGGATCTGGACAGATACGCAGTATTTT.

V is TRBV7-9 and J is TRBJ2-1; 11 nucleotides line up with TRBD2. This CDR3 contains 16 residues. V gave up 5 bases and J gave up 9 bases; unmatched junction bases: 12. CDR1 and CDR2 from the germline V gene are SEHNR and FQNEAQ (reference sequence). The CDR3 bases are TGTGCCAGCAGCAAACGCGGGACTAGCGGAGCGGGTGAGCAGTTCTTC. It codes for CASSKRGTSGAGEQFF.

The chain links TRBV19 to TRBJ2-1, with 10 nucleotides matching TRBD2. V dropped 6 bases and J dropped 6; count of bases not matched to a gene: 5. Germline assignment: CDR1 LNHDA and CDR2 SQIVND (reference sequence). The CDR3 loop spans 14 amino acids. Here the CDR3 DNA reads TGTGCCAGTAGATCAGTAGCGGGGGGCAATGAGCAGTTCTTC. Protein product: CASRSVAGGNEQFF.

The rearrangement joins TRBV5-1 to TRBJ1-2, with 7 bases fitting TRBD1. This CDR3 has 14 amino acids. After removal of 4 bases from V and 3 bases from J, the junction contained 6 bases not matched to a gene. Germline CDR1 SGHRS, CDR2 YFSETQ. In nucleotides, the CDR3 is TGCGCCAGCAGCCGAAGACAGGGTGACTATGGCTACACCTTC. It is translated as CASSRRQGDYGYTF.

The chain joins TRBV9 to TRBJ2-7, with 12 bases matching TRBD1. The CDR3 runs 14 residues. Germline V gene lookup returns CDR1 SGDLS and CDR2 YYNGEE. After removal of 6 bases from V and 4 bases from J, the junction contained 5 bases not matched to a gene. The CDR3 DNA reads TGTGCCAGCACTACGGGACAGGGGGCATACGAGCAGTACTTC. Translation gives CASTTGQGAYEQYF.